The entry below describes one T cell receptor beta chain. Subjects aged 18 to 65 presented with newly diagnosed hyperthyroidism of less than 2 months' duration. PBMCs were obtained from 9.5 to 10 ml fresh peripheral blood. What was amplified from RNA transcripts were TCR beta CDR3 regions. First-round RT-PCR with HTBI primers amplified the TCR CDR3 region. TCRdb analysed the multiplex PCR reads with MiXCR anew, one entry per CDR3 protein. The sample lists 350,000 to 450,000 distinct CDR3 sequences, about 14% occurring once. This CDR3 spans 15 amino acids. Trimming pared 1 base from V and 5 bases from J, leaving 14 bases between. CDR1 is SEHNR, CDR2 FQNEAQ, per germline (reference sequence). The sample is drawn from a study of T cells in Graves' hyperthyroidism and ophthalmopathy.

The receptor was isolated from a woman between 55 and 75 years old with Graves' hyperthyroidism. The V and J genes are TRBV7-9 and TRBJ2-5; TRBD2 is a possible D gene (6 bases). The specimen was blood. The DNA for the CDR3 is TGTGCCAGCAGCTTAGTGCGTGCCCGGGAGGAGACCCAGTACTTC. It specifies CASSLVRAREETQYF. Filled out from reference TRBV7-9 and TRBJ2-5, the complete variable domain reads DTGVSQNPRHKITKRGQNVTFRCDPISEHNRLYWYRQTLGQGPEFLTYFQNEAQLEKSRLLSDRFSAERPKGSFSTLEIQRTEQGDSAMYLCASSLVRAREETQYFGPGTRLLVL.